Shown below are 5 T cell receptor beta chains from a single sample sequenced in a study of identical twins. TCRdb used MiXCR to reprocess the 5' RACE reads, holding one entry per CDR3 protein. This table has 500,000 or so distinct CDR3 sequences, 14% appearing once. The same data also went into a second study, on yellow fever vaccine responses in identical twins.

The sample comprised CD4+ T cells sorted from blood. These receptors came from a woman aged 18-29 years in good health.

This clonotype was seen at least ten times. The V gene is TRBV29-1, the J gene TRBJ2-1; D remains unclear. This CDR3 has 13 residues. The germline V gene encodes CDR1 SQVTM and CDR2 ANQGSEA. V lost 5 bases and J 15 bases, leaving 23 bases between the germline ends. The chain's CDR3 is CSVSTLSVPIPFF. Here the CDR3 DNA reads TGCAGCGTTTCCACTCTTTCTGTCCCCATACCGTTCTTC.

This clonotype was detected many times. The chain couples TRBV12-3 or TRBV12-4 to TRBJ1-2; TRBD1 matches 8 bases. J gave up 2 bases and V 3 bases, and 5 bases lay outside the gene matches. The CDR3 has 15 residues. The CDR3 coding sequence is TGTGCCAGCAGTTTCGATGGGACAGGCAACTATGGCTACACCTTC. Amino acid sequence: CASSFDGTGNYGYTF.

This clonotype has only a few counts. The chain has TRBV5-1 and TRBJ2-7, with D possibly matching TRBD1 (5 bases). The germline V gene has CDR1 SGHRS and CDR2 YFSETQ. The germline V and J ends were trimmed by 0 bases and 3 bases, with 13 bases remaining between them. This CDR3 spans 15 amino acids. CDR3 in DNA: TGCGCCAGCAGCTTGGTTGCCAGGGCAAACTACGAGCAGTACTTC. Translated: CASSLVARANYEQYF.

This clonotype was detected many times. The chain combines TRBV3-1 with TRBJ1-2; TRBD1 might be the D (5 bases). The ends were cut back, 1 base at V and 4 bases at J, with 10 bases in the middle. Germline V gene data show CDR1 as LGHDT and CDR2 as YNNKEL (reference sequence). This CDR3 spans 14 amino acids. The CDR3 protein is CASSQAGRGYGYTF. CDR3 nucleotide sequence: TGTGCCAGCAGCCAAGCCGGAAGGGGCTATGGCTACACCTTC.

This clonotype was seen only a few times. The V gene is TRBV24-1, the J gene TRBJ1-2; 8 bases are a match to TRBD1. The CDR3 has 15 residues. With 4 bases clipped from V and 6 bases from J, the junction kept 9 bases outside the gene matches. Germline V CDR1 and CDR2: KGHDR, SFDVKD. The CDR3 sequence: CATSDGNRGMNGYTF. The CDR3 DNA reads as TGTGCCACCAGTGACGGAAACAGGGGGATGAATGGCTACACCTTC.